This T cell receptor beta chain comes out of a study of control samples from healthy donors and cancer patients. J gave up 4 bases and V 2 bases, and 7 bases lay outside the gene matches. The CDR3 is 16 residues long. Germline V CDR1 and CDR2: SEHNR, FQNEAQ (reference sequence). The assay was immunoSEQ multiplex PCR, and TCRdb's table has in-frame clones only and misses some. The table lists 100,000 to 150,000 clones, around 93% of them singletons, with roughly 8.7% in the top ten. Sequenced sample: blood. The rearrangement links TRBV7-9 to TRBJ1-1; 10 positions agree with TRBD1. This receptor was identified in a man younger than 35 in good health. CDR3 DNA sequence: TGTGCCAGCAGCTTACCCGGACAGGGGGATAGCACTGAAGCTTTCTTT. This codes for CASSLPGQGDSTEAFF.